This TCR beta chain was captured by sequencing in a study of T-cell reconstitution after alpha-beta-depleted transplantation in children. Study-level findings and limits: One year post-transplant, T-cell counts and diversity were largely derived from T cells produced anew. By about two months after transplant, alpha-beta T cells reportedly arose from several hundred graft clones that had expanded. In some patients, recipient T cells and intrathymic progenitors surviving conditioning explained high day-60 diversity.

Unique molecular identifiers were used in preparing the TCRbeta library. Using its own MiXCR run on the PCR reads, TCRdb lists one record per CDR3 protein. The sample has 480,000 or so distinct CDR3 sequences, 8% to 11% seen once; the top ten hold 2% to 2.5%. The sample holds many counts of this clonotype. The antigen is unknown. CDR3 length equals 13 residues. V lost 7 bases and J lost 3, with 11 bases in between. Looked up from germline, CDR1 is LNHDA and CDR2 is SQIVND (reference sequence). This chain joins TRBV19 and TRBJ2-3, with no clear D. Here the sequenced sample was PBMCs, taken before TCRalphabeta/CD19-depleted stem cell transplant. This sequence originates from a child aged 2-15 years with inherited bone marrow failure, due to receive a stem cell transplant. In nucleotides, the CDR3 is TGTGCCAGTACTGGGGTATGGACAGATACGCAGTATTTT. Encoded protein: CASTGVWTDTQYF. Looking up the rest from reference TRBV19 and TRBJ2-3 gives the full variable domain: DGGITQSPKYLFRKEGQNVTLSCEQNLNHDAMYWYRQDPGQGLRLIYYSQIVNDFQKGDIAEGYSVSREKKESFPLTVTSAQKNPTAFYLCASTGVWTDTQYFGPGTRLTVL.